The T cell receptor beta chain under discussion was sequenced for a study of identical twins. Looked up from germline, CDR1 is DFQATT and CDR2 is SNEGSKA (reference sequence). Deletions cut 0 bases from V and 0 bases from J, with 8 bases between. CDR3 length: 15 residues. MiXCR was run by TCRdb on the 5' RACE reads, yielding one entry per CDR3 protein. The repertoire includes hundreds of thousands of distinct CDR3 sequences, 24% of them detected once, and over 2.5% sits in the top ten. This sample was shared with a second study, whose subject was T cells expressing NK-cell markers. In that study: Dominant NKG2C+ clonotype frequencies of about 1.0-8% of CD8+ T cells were measured in about six donors.

The specimen sequenced was CD4+ T cells sorted from blood. V usage is TRBV20-1 and J usage is TRBJ1-4; D remains ambiguous. This TCR was sampled from a woman under 30 in good health. This CDR3 reads CSAREGLATNEKLFF. In nucleotides, the CDR3 is TGCAGTGCTAGAGAGGGATTAGCAACTAATGAAAAACTGTTTTTT.